This T cell receptor beta chain was captured by sequencing in a study of spatial heterogeneity in lung cancer. Time point here: blood at routine non-recurrence follow-up after resection. Sequencing of whole RNA from tumor, nontumor lung or frozen PBMC involved no sorting. This clonotype was counted many times. CDR1 is LNHDA, CDR2 SQIVND, per germline (reference sequence). Trimming removed 6 bases at V and 5 bases at J, with 7 bases between. The CDR3 is 12 residues long. Using its own MiXCR run on the 5' RACE reads, TCRdb lists one record per CDR3 protein. The sample lists approximately 43,000 distinct CDR3 sequences, roughly a tenth occurring once.

Sequences were derived from PBMCs, sampled at follow-up. The rearrangement uses TRBV19 and TRBJ2-2; unclear D gene. This clonotype was obtained from a female donor with early-stage non-small cell lung cancer. The CDR3 nucleotides are TGTGCCAGTAGGATTAAGACCGGGGAGCTGTTTTTT. Translation gives CASRIKTGELFF.